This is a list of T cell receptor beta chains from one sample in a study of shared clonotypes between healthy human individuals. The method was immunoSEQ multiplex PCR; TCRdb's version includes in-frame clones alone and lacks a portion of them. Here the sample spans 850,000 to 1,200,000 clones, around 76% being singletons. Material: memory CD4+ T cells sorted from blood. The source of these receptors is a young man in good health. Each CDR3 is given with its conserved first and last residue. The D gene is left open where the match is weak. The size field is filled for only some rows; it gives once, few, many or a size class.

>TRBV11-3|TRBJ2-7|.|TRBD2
CASSPGLAGGLKGEQYF
TGTGCCAGCAGCCCCGGACTAGCGGGAGGGCTTAAGGGCGAGCAGTACTTC
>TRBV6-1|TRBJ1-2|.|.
CASSGSHAGYGYTF
TGTGCCAGCAGTGGTAGCCATGCAGGGTATGGCTACACCTTC
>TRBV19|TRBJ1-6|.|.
CASRVSYNSPLHF
TGTGCCAGTAGGGTCTCCTATAATTCACCCCTCCACTTT
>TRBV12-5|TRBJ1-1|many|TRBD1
CASGFNGQATEAFF
TGTGCTAGTGGCTTTAATGGACAGGCCACTGAAGCTTTCTTT
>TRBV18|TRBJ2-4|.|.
CASSPWGAKDKNIQYF
TGTGCCAGCTCACCATGGGGGGCGAAGGACAAAAACATTCAGTACTTC
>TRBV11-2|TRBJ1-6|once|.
CASSLGGRIDSPLHF
TGTGCCAGCAGCTTAGGGGGAAGAATTGACTCACCCCTCCACTTT
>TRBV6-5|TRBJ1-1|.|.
CASSPSGTEAFF
TGTGCCAGCAGCCCTTCGGGCACTGAAGCTTTCTTT
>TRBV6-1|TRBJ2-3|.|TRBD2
CASSEERRVAGGQKDTQYF
TGTGCCAGCAGTGAAGAAAGAAGGGTAGCGGGGGGGCAGAAAGATACGCAGTATTTT
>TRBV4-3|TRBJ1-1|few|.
CASSQGRHTEAFF
TGCGCCAGCAGCCAAGGTCGCCACACTGAAGCTTTCTTT
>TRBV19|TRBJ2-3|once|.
CASSIGGADTQYF
TGTGCCAGTAGTATAGGGGGGGCAGATACGCAGTATTTT
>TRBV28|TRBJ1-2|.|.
CASSTVVKHGYTF
TGTGCCAGCAGTACCGTCGTGAAACATGGCTACACCTTC
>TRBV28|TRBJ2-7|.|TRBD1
CASSPRTGQGSYEQYF
TGTGCCAGCAGCCCCCGGACGGGACAGGGGTCCTACGAGCAGTACTTC
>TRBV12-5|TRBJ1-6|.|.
CASAEQSSYNSPLHF
TGTGCTAGTGCCGAACAGAGCTCCTATAATTCACCCCTCCACTTT
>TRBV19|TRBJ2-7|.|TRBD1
CASSTDRVPYEQYF
TGTGCCAGTAGTACCGACAGGGTCCCCTACGAGCAGTACTTC
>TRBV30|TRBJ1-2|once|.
CAWSVIARARGYTF
TGTGCCTGGAGTGTAATCGCCCGGGCCCGGGGTTACACCTTC
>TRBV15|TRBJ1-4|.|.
CATSKQGTNEKLFF
TGTGCCACCAGCAAACAGGGAACTAATGAAAAACTGTTTTTT
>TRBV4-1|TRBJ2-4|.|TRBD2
CASSPAFSGGAGGIQYF
TGCGCCAGCAGCCCCGCCTTTAGCGGGGGGGCCGGAGGCATTCAGTACTTC
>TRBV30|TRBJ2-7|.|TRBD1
CAWTPDRVGEQYF
TGTGCCTGGACCCCGGACAGGGTGGGCGAGCAGTACTTC
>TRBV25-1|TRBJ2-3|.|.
CASSALDSASTQYF
TGTGCCAGCAGTGCCTTAGACTCCGCTAGTACGCAGTATTTT
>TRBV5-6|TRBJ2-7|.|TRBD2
CASSSSGGGPYEQYF
TGTGCCAGCAGCTCTAGCGGGGGGGGACCCTACGAGCAGTACTTC
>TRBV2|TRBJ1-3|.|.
CASSSGQGNTIYF
TGTGCCAGCAGTAGCGGACAGGGAAACACCATATATTTT
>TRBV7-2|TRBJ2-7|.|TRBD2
CASRRTSGGPSSYEQYF
TGTGCCAGCAGGCGCACTAGCGGGGGCCCCAGCTCCTACGAGCAGTACTTC
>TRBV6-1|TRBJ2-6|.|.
CASSGGISGANVLTF
TGTGCCAGCAGTGGGGGAATCTCTGGGGCCAACGTCCTGACTTTC
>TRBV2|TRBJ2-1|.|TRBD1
CASRGVTGGGDEQFF
TGTGCCAGCAGAGGCGTGACAGGGGGCGGCGATGAGCAGTTCTTC
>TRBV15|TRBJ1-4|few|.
CATSVDRLGNEKLFF
TGTGCCACCAGCGTCGACAGACTAGGGAATGAAAAACTGTTTTTT
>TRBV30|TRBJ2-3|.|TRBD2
CAWSLTSGRAGAQYF
TGTGCCTGGAGTCTGACTAGCGGGAGGGCCGGGGCGCAGTATTTT
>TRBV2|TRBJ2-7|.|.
CASTPGPPNEQYF
TGTGCCAGCACGCCGGGACCACCCAACGAGCAGTACTTC
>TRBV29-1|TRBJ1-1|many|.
CSVERGNTEAFF
TGCAGCGTTGAAAGGGGGAACACTGAAGCTTTCTTT
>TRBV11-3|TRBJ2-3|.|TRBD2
CASSLGSGKSTDTQYF
TGTGCCAGCAGCTTAGGTAGCGGGAAAAGCACAGATACGCAGTATTTT
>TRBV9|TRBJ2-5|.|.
CASSASQGRETQYF
TGTGCCAGCAGCGCATCACAGGGACGGGAGACCCAGTACTTC
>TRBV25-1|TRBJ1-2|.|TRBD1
CASSASGTGLSYGYTF
TGTGCCAGCAGTGCGTCCGGGACAGGGCTTTCTTATGGCTACACCTTC
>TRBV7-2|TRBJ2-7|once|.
CASSLVITTPFSYEQYF
TGTGCCAGCAGCTTAGTCATTACGACACCGTTCTCCTACGAGCAGTACTTC
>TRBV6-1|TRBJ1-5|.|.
CASRPTGNSNQPQHF
TGTGCCAGCAGGCCCACAGGGAATAGCAATCAGCCCCAGCATTTT
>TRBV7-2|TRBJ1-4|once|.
CASSFSFYEKLFF
TGTGCCAGCAGCTTCAGTTTTTATGAAAAACTGTTTTTT
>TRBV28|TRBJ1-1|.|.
CASSLGGAGSTEAFF
TGTGCCAGCAGTTTAGGGGGGGCCGGTAGCACTGAAGCTTTCTTT
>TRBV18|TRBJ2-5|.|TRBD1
CASSMSGTAKETQYF
TGTGCCAGCTCAATGTCCGGGACAGCTAAAGAGACCCAGTACTTC
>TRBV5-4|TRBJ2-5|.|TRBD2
CASSRLAGGTTQYF
TGTGCCAGCAGCCGACTAGCGGGAGGGACGACCCAGTACTTC